Listed below are T cell receptor beta chains from one sample, sequenced in a study of blood T cell repertoires in COVID-19. Profiling relied on immunoSEQ multiplex PCR, and the TCRdb table lists in-frame clones only, not all of them. The table has more than 150,000 clones, 78% seen once. The source material was peripheral blood. The receptors here all came from a woman over 75 with active or convalescent COVID-19. The CDR3 runs from the conserved cysteine through the conserved F or W. D genes are given only for firm matches. Where a row states a size, it is once, few, many or the class of an expanded clone; other rows omit it.

TGTGCCAGCAGTGAACAGGGGGCTGTGAATTCACCCCTCCACTTT	CASSEQGAVNSPLHF	TRBJ1-6	NA	TRBD1	TRBV2
TGTGCCAGCAGCGGGGGGTTTGGACAGGGCCTTAATTCACCCCTCCACTTT	CASSGGFGQGLNSPLHF	TRBJ1-6	NA	TRBD1	TRBV5-5
TGTGCCAGCAGCTTAGGGGCCTCAGGGGATGAGCAGTTCTTC	CASSLGASGDEQFF	TRBJ2-1	many	NA	TRBV7-8
TGTGCCAGCAGCTTAGGGTGGCAGGCCTCCTACGAGCAGTACTTC	CASSLGWQASYEQYF	TRBJ2-7	NA	NA	TRBV7-2
TGTGCCACCGCCCCAGGGGCCTCAACGCAAGAGACCCAGTACTTC	CATAPGASTQETQYF	TRBJ2-5	NA	NA	TRBV2
TGTGCCAGCAGTGAATGGGGACAGCCCCAAGAGACCCAGTACTTC	CASSEWGQPQETQYF	TRBJ2-5	NA	TRBD1	TRBV6-1
TGTGCCAGCAGCTTGGGGGCTAGCGGGGCCACCGGGGAGCTGTTTTTT	CASSLGASGATGELFF	TRBJ2-2	NA	TRBD2	TRBV5-5
TGTGCCAGCAGCCAATCGCACAGGGGCGAGGGTACGAGTGGCTACACCTTC	CASSQSHRGEGTSGYTF	TRBJ1-2	NA	TRBD1	TRBV16
TGTGCCAGCAGCCAAGATCGGAGGGGATCACCCCTCCACTTT	CASSQDRRGSPLHF	TRBJ1-6	NA	NA	TRBV4-2
TGTGCCAGCAGCCAAGAATACCTAGTTGCGGATACGCAGTATTTT	CASSQEYLVADTQYF	TRBJ2-3	NA	NA	TRBV4-2
TGTGCCAGCAGGGAAGGAACAGGGGGGAGTGCGGCACCCCTCCACTTT	CASREGTGGSAAPLHF	TRBJ1-6	NA	TRBD1	TRBV28
TGTGCCAGCAGTTTAGGTGACAGTGAAGCTTTCTTT	CASSLGDSEAFF	TRBJ1-1	few	NA	TRBV27
TGTGCCAGCAGCTTAGACAGGACCTACGAGCAGTACTTC	CASSLDRTYEQYF	TRBJ2-7	NA	NA	TRBV11-2
TGTGCCAGCAGTTACTCCCCGAGTGGAGCCTACGAGCAGTACTTC	CASSYSPSGAYEQYF	TRBJ2-7	once	NA	TRBV6-5
TGCGCCAGCAGCTTGGCACTAGCGGGGGGGCCGGGAGATACGCAGTATTTT	CASSLALAGGPGDTQYF	TRBJ2-3	NA	TRBD2	TRBV5-1
TGTGCCAGCACCGGGACAGCAAACCACTATGGCTACACCTTC	CASTGTANHYGYTF	TRBJ1-2	NA	TRBD1	TRBV6-5
TGCGCCAGCAGCTTGGTCGGGTCGGAAAAACTGTTTTTT	CASSLVGSEKLFF	TRBJ1-4	NA	NA	TRBV5-1
TGTGCCAGCAGCAAATGGAAGGTCGTAGGGGTGGCCAATCAGCCCCAGCATTTT	CASSKWKVVGVANQPQHF	TRBJ1-5	once	NA	TRBV21-1
TGTGCCAGTAGTATCACAGGGGCCCACTATGGCTACACCTTC	CASSITGAHYGYTF	TRBJ1-2	NA	TRBD1	TRBV19
TGTGCCAGCAGTTTGTTTTCCGGGACAGGGGGCCTTTCTAATCAGCCCCAGCATTTT	CASSLFSGTGGLSNQPQHF	TRBJ1-5	few	TRBD1	TRBV28
TGCGCCAGCTCAGCCTGGGGCGATACGCAGTATTTT	CASSAWGDTQYF	TRBJ2-3	few	NA	TRBV5-1
TGCAGCGTTGCCGCTAATGAAAAACTGTTTTTT	CSVAANEKLFF	TRBJ1-4	NA	NA	TRBV29-1
TGTGCCAGCAGCCGGGACAGGGTTGATGAAAAACTGTTTTTT	CASSRDRVDEKLFF	TRBJ1-4	many	TRBD1	TRBV5-4
TGCAGTACACGGGAGGCTTTCTTT	CSTREAFF	TRBJ1-1	once	NA	TRBV20-1
TGCAGCTTCATGAACACTGAAGCTTTCTTT	CSFMNTEAFF	TRBJ1-1	NA	NA	TRBV29-1
TGCGCCGTGGGACAGGGTGGGACTGAAGCTTTCTTT	CAVGQGGTEAFF	TRBJ1-1	NA	TRBD1	TRBV5-1
TGCGCCAGCAGCATTGACAGCACCTCTAATGAAAAACTGTTTTTT	CASSIDSTSNEKLFF	TRBJ1-4	NA	NA	TRBV5-1
TGTGCCAGCAGCGTAAGTTTGGGCGATGAGCAGTTCTTC	CASSVSLGDEQFF	TRBJ2-1	NA	NA	TRBV9
TGTGCCAGCAGCTTAGGACAGGTTAGCAATCAGCCCCAGCATTTT	CASSLGQVSNQPQHF	TRBJ1-5	NA	TRBD1	TRBV5-5